The present T cell receptor beta chain was sequenced within a study of blood T cells in healthy people across ages. Alongside a J-beta primer mix, a sample-barcoded 5' primer served in a second PCR lasting roughly 6 to 12 cycles. There were at least 3 million CDR3-containing paired-end reads obtained from each sample. From the 5' RACE reads, TCRdb called clonotypes with MiXCR, one entry per CDR3 protein. The table shows approximately 1.5 million distinct CDR3 sequences, with approximately 43% occurring only once. Germline lookup yields CDR1 SGHTA and CDR2 FQGNSA. The junction had 12 bases not matched to a gene; V was cut back by 5 bases and J by 0 bases. The CDR3 has 17 amino acids.

The material sequenced was blood. This TCR came from a young woman in good health. The genes are TRBV7-2 and TRBJ2-5; TRBD1 aligns across 7 bases. CDR3 region: CASSLRDSSSYQETQYF. As DNA, the CDR3 is TGTGCCAGCAGCCTTCGGGACAGCTCCTCGTACCAAGAGACCCAGTACTTC.